Following are 7 T cell receptor beta chains from one sample sequenced in a study of cytomegalovirus exposure and HLA in healthy donors. Primers: 60 Vbeta forward and 13 Jbeta reverse. The method was immunoSEQ multiplex PCR; TCRdb's version includes in-frame clones alone and lacks a portion of them. The profile covers around 76,000 clones, with 78% appearing a single time and around 1.5% taken by the ten largest. The sequenced sample was PBMCs. The receptors originated from a man between 40 and 49 years old in good health and CMV-seronegative.

Notes on this clone: The identical CDR3 is also encoded by other nucleotide sequences in the sample. The chain joins TRBV28 to TRBJ1-2; 7 positions agree with TRBD1. The CDR3 is made up of 13 amino acids. V shed 3 bases, J shed 2 bases, and the junction held 0 bases outside the gene matches. CDR1 and CDR2 from the germline V gene are MDHEN and SYDVKM. CDR3 in amino acids: CASSLGQNYGYTF. The CDR3 bases are TGTGCCAGCAGTTTGGGACAGAACTATGGCTACACCTTC.

The rearrangement links TRBV7-3 to TRBJ2-3; TRBD2 might be the D (6 bases). Germline CDR1 is SGHTA and CDR2 is FQGTGA. This CDR3 is built from 12 residues. V was pared by 5 bases and J by 9 bases, with 12 bases between. CDR3 DNA: TGTGCCAGCAGCGGCGATAGCGGAACGCAGTATTTT. Its translation is CASSGDSGTQYF.

The chain combines TRBV5-1 with TRBJ1-1; 7 nucleotides match TRBD1. CDR3 length equals 14 residues. The junction had 7 bases not matched to a gene; V was cut back by 3 bases and J by 5 bases. Looked up from germline, CDR1 is SGHRS and CDR2 is YFSETQ. CDR3 sequence: CASSSVQGVTEAFF. The CDR3 DNA reads as TGCGCCAGCAGCTCTGTTCAGGGGGTGACTGAAGCTTTCTTT.

CDR3 bases: TGTGCCAGCAGCCCGAGCGGGAGGGCCGGGGAGCTGTTTTTT. It translates to CASSPSGRAGELFF. V is TRBV7-2 and J is TRBJ2-2; 10 bases are shared with TRBD2. The CDR3 has 14 residues. With V trimmed by 5 bases and J by 6 bases, 3 bases remained unmatched. Germline V CDR1 and CDR2: SGHTA, FQGNSA.

This clone was seen a handful of times. The chain has TRBV10-2 and TRBJ2-1, with TRBD2 identical over 12 bases. Trimming cost V 6 bases and J 7 bases; bases outside gene matches: 10. CDR3 size: 16 residues. CDR1 is WSHSY, CDR2 SAAADI, per germline. The CDR3 region has the DNA TGCGCCAGCAGACTGGGACTAGCGGGCCGCCTAAATGAGCAGTTCTTC. It specifies CASRLGLAGRLNEQFF.

This clone was counted a single time. The chain is built from TRBV7-9 and TRBJ2-5; a weak D match, TRBD2 (5 bases). Germline CDR1 reads SEHNR; CDR2 reads FQNEAQ (reference sequence). The V end lost 5 bases, the J end lost 13 bases, and 14 bases lay between the germline ends. The CDR3 runs 11 residues. The CDR3 DNA reads TGTGCCAGCAGCGAAGACGGGGAACCGTACTTC. Translating gives CASSEDGEPYF.

The chain carries TRBV5-6 and TRBJ1-1; D gene unclear. Trimming pared 0 bases from V and 4 bases from J, leaving 10 bases between. CDR3 length equals 14 residues. Germline-derived CDR1 and CDR2 are SGHDT and YYEEEE. This chain's CDR3 is CASSLVQVGTEAFF. CDR3 in DNA: TGTGCCAGCAGCTTGGTTCAGGTGGGCACTGAAGCTTTCTTT.